This entry lists 24 T cell receptor beta chains sequenced from one sample in a study of blood T cell repertoires in COVID-19 (dated by TCRdb to the early 2020s). Preparation of the library involved the immunoSEQ multiplex PCR assay. TCRdb took over this immuneACCESS table, retaining in-frame rearrangements with V and J assigned. Such tables are incomplete; in checked studies, under half of the missing clones stem from an unresolved V gene, and the remainder is unexplained. For this sample the table gives about 360,000 clones, of which 70% to 90% were detected only once. Together, the top ten hold 1% to 1.5% of the sample. What was sequenced was PBMCs or T cells enriched from blood (not recorded which). These receptors all come from a young man who had recovered from COVID-19.

The V gene is TRBV5-4, the J gene TRBJ2-1; no firm D call. Trimming removed 0 bases from V and 12 bases from J, with 13 bases in between. CDR1 and CDR2 from the germline V gene are SGHNT and YYREEE (reference sequence). The CDR3 sequence is 13 residues long. CDR3 bases: TGTGCCAGCAGCTTGGAACTCCTCGAGGCGCAGTTCTTC. It specifies CASSLELLEAQFF.

V gene TRBV5-1 combines with J gene TRBJ1-2, with 10 nucleotides matching TRBD1. V lost 1 base, J lost 9 bases, and 12 bases stayed unmatched. Germline lookup yields CDR1 SGHRS and CDR2 YFSETQ. This CDR3 has 16 amino acids. The CDR3 loop is CASSLIPGQGELRYTF. The CDR3 DNA is TGCGCCAGCAGCTTGATCCCAGGACAGGGGGAGTTGCGCTACACCTTC.

The chain combines TRBV2 with TRBJ2-7; the D gene is possibly TRBD2 (6 bases). Germline values: CDR1 SNHLY, CDR2 FYNNEI. This CDR3 has 14 amino acids. Trimming removed 3 bases from V and 3 bases from J, with 12 bases in between. CDR3 nucleotides: TGTGCCAGCAGTGAGGAGGGTCTAGGCTACGAGCAGTACTTC. It encodes CASSEEGLGYEQYF.

The chain has TRBV9 and TRBJ2-1; D gene unclear. The length of the CDR3 is 14 residues. Trimming pared 0 bases from V and 4 bases from J, leaving 8 bases between. Germline V gene data show CDR1 as SGDLS and CDR2 as YYNGEE. The chain's CDR3 is CASSVVQHYNEQFF. The DNA of the CDR3 is TGTGCCAGCAGCGTAGTACAGCATTACAATGAGCAGTTCTTC.

This clone has a single count. The rearrangement links TRBV29-1 to TRBJ2-2, with 7 bases lining up with TRBD1. Per germline, CDR1 SQVTM and CDR2 ANQGSEA. The CDR3 sequence is 12 residues long. The CDR3 loop is CSAGTDTGELFF. DNA of the CDR3: TGCAGTGCCGGGACAGACACCGGGGAGCTGTTTTTT.

This clone came up a few times. The chain is built from TRBV5-8 and TRBJ1-2, with D unclear. V dropped 4 bases and J dropped 2 bases, with 9 bases sitting between them. Germline loops: CDR1 SGHTS, CDR2 YDEGEE. This CDR3 is built from 13 residues. CDR3 sequence reads: CASSLQPNYGYTF. CDR3 coding DNA: TGTGCCAGCAGCCTACAGCCAAACTATGGCTACACCTTC.

This chain joins TRBV2 and TRBJ1-4, with 7 positions matching TRBD1. CDR3 length: 14 amino acids. From germline, CDR1 is SNHLY and CDR2 FYNNEI. V gave up 6 bases and J gave up 2 bases; unmatched junction bases: 3. CDR3 DNA: TGTGCCAGCAGACTGACAGGGACTAATGAAAAACTGTTTTTT. Residues: CASRLTGTNEKLFF.

The chain recombines TRBV27 with TRBJ1-5, with TRBD1 identical over 7 bases. The V and J ends lost 3 bases and 7 bases, in that order; junction bases with no gene match: 6. This CDR3 region has 14 residues. Per the germline V gene, CDR1 is MNHEY and CDR2 is SMNVEV (reference sequence). CDR3 amino acids: CASSFRQGGQPQHF. CDR3 DNA: TGTGCCAGCAGTTTCCGACAGGGTGGACAGCCCCAGCATTTT.

The chain couples TRBV7-3 to TRBJ1-2, with D perhaps TRBD1 (6 bases). Germline V gene lookup returns CDR1 SGHTA and CDR2 FQGTGA. This CDR3 has 13 residues. V was pared by 4 bases and J by 8 bases, with 14 bases between. The CDR3 sequence: CASSSQTGQGYTF. The CDR3 DNA is TGTGCCAGCAGCTCGCAAACAGGGCAAGGCTACACCTTC.

The chain recombines TRBV6-4 with TRBJ2-6; D may be TRBD1 (6 bases). The V gene lost 6 bases and the J gene lost 1 base, with 13 bases spanning the gap. There are 16 residues in the CDR3. In germline, CDR1 is MRHNA, CDR2 SNTAGT. The CDR3 here is CASSPQGSSGANVLTF. The CDR3 region has the DNA TGTGCCAGCAGCCCTCAGGGGAGTTCTGGGGCCAACGTCCTGACTTTC.

This clone appeared once. The chain carries TRBV6-5 and TRBJ2-7, with 7 bases that match TRBD1. Per the germline V gene, CDR1 is MNHEY and CDR2 is SVGAGI. This CDR3 is 13 amino acids long. J was trimmed by 4 bases and V by 6 bases; bases with no gene match: 6. CDR3 nucleotides: TGTGCCAGCAGGCCGGGACAGCGGTACGAGCAGTACTTC. Translating it yields CASRPGQRYEQYF.

The CDR3: CASSLEVSMDTQYF. The CDR3 DNA is TGTGCCAGCAGCTTAGAAGTTAGTATGGATACGCAGTATTTT. This chain connects TRBV7-9 to TRBJ2-3; D remains unclear. Germline CDR1 reads SEHNR; CDR2 reads FQNEAQ (reference sequence). The CDR3 spans 14 residues. V lost 1 base, J lost 6 bases, and 11 bases lay in between.

This sequence joins TRBV10-2 and TRBJ2-5, with D unresolved. The CDR3 extends over 12 amino acids. Trimming stripped 2 bases from V and 6 bases from J, with 7 bases between. CDR1 is WSHSY and CDR2 is SAAADI in the germline V gene. CDR3 loop: CASSEEMQTQYF. CDR3 nucleotide sequence: TGCGCCAGCAGTGAGGAGATGCAGACCCAGTACTTC.

CDR3 loop: CASSLGRRAFF. The CDR3 DNA is TGTGCCAGCAGCTTGGGGCGGCGAGCTTTCTTT. The rearrangement links TRBV5-4 to TRBJ1-1; D unresolved. The germline V gene encodes CDR1 SGHNT and CDR2 YYREEE (reference sequence). This CDR3 spans 11 amino acids. Trimming pared 0 bases from V and 10 bases from J, leaving 7 bases between.

This rearrangement joins TRBV7-7 to TRBJ2-2, with 8 bases fitting TRBD1. The ends lost 11 bases at V and 6 bases at J; junction bases unmatched: 8. The CDR3 spans 13 residues. Germline V lookup: CDR1 SSHAT, CDR2 FNYEAQ (reference sequence). Written as DNA, the CDR3 is TGTGCCGTCTGGGACAGGCGTTCCGGGGAGCTGTTTTTT. Protein product: CAVWDRRSGELFF.

The chain has TRBV18 and TRBJ1-6, with 8 positions matching TRBD1. J was trimmed by 11 bases and V by 1 base; bases with no gene match: 7. This CDR3 spans 15 amino acids. Germline V gene sequence: CDR1 KGHSH, CDR2 LQKENI. CDR3 amino acids: CASSPLGQGTAPLHF. The CDR3 DNA follows: TGTGCCAGCTCACCACTAGGACAGGGTACGGCACCCCTCCACTTT.

V and J are TRBV5-1 and TRBJ1-6, with 8 bases identical to TRBD1. The trim removed 4 bases at V and 7 bases at J, leaving 10 bases unmatched. Germline CDR1 is SGHRS and CDR2 is YFSETQ. CDR3 length: 16 residues. In nucleotides, the CDR3 is TGCGCCAGCAGCCACGAGAGGACAGGGAGGAATTCACCCCTCCACTTT. Its protein is CASSHERTGRNSPLHF.

This clone showed up just a few times. This chain connects TRBV11-2 to TRBJ1-2; D gene uncertain. The CDR3 is 16 amino acids. The V and J ends lost 5 bases and 7 bases respectively, with 23 bases between them. Germline lookup yields CDR1 SGHAT and CDR2 FQNNGV. CDR3 amino acids: CASSQESLVRSGGYTF. The CDR3 bases are TGTGCCAGCAGCCAAGAGTCCCTAGTCCGCTCGGGTGGCTACACCTTC.

The chain links TRBV6-2 or TRBV6-3 to TRBJ2-1; a weak D match, TRBD2 (6 bases). This CDR3 is 17 amino acids long. Germline CDR1 MNHEY, CDR2 SVGEGT. V was shortened by 6 bases and J by 0 bases, with 18 bases between the two germline ends. The CDR3 spells CASSLSGGANSYNEQFF. As DNA, the CDR3 is TGTGCCAGCAGCCTATCCGGCGGGGCGAACTCCTACAATGAGCAGTTCTTC.

The rearrangement uses TRBV7-2 and TRBJ2-1, with D possibly being TRBD2 (5 bases). The V and J ends lost 3 bases and 9 bases respectively, with 12 bases between them. Germline V lookup: CDR1 SGHTA, CDR2 FQGNSA. This CDR3 has 13 amino acids. The CDR3 loop is CASSFLDFSEQFF. The CDR3 region has the DNA TGTGCCAGCAGCTTCCTGGACTTCTCTGAGCAGTTCTTC.

This chain uses TRBV19 with TRBJ2-2, with a tentative D call TRBD2 (5 bases). This CDR3 contains 15 residues. V was clipped by 8 bases and J by 7 bases, with 20 bases between them. Germline CDR1 reads LNHDA; CDR2 reads SQIVND (reference sequence). CDR3 nucleotide sequence: TGTGCCAGTGGGGAAGTCTTTCGGGGTAGCGGGGAGCTGTTTTTT. Translated, it gives CASGEVFRGSGELFF.

The gene calls are TRBV9 and TRBJ1-6; 7 nucleotides agree with TRBD1. Unmatched junction bases numbered 5, after V lost 1 base and J lost 10 bases. Germline V lookup: CDR1 SGDLS, CDR2 YYNGEE. This CDR3 has 14 amino acids. In DNA, the CDR3 is TGTGCCAGCAGCGTACAGGACAGGCACTCACCCCTCCACTTT. It yields the protein CASSVQDRHSPLHF.

This clone has a single count. The chain is built from TRBV4-2 and TRBJ1-2; 7 nucleotides line up with TRBD1. CDR1 and CDR2 from the germline V gene are LGHNA and YNFKEQ. The J segment lost 9 bases and the V segment lost 1 base, leaving 14 bases of the junction unmatched. The CDR3 extends over 16 amino acids. The CDR3 bases are TGTGCCAGCAGCCAAGGCCGTACAGGGGTGCGGGTAAGCTACACCTTC. It yields the protein CASSQGRTGVRVSYTF.

This chain uses TRBV19 with TRBJ1-1; D is ambiguous. The germline CDR1 and CDR2 sequences are LNHDA and SQIVND (reference sequence). Deletions cut 4 bases from V and 4 bases from J, with 13 bases between. The CDR3 runs to 14 residues. CDR3 loop: CASSSGLIPTEAFF. The CDR3 DNA reads TGTGCCAGTAGTAGTGGACTGATCCCCACTGAAGCTTTCTTT.